These 18 T cell receptor beta chains were all obtained from the same sample, sequenced in a study of T cell repertoires in cytomegalovirus infection. These TCRs are of unknown antigen specificity. TCRdb called the reads again in MiXCR, with one record for every CDR3 protein. The profile shows some 500,000 distinct CDR3 sequences, roughly 34% of them singletons. Sequencing used cultured PBMCs, obtained from culture after CMV antigen stimulation. Receptors were obtained from a human donor in good health (CMV status not recorded). Some clones in this sample may be carry-over from other donors' samples.

The chain has TRBV6-6 and TRBJ1-5; D uncertain. CDR1 and CDR2 from the germline V gene are MNHNY and SVGAGI (reference sequence). With 2 bases removed from V and 2 bases from J, the gap between germline ends came to 19 bases. The CDR3 loop spans 18 amino acids. This chain's CDR3 is CASSYAVPGLVGNQPQHF. CDR3 sequence (DNA): TGTGCCAGCAGTTACGCAGTTCCGGGCCTTGTCGGCAATCAGCCCCAGCATTTT.

On this clonotype: One end of the junction is discordant with germline, which a read error may explain. The J gene is TRBJ2-3, the V gene TRBV20-1, with TRBD2 identical over 10 bases. Germline V gives CDR1 DFQATT, CDR2 SNEGSKA (reference sequence). The CDR3 is 14 amino acids. Here the CDR3 reads CSARIAGGTDTQYF. In DNA form, the CDR3 reads TGCAGTGCTAGGATAGCGGGAGGCACGGATACGCAGTATTTT.

This clonotype has only a few counts. The rearrangement joins TRBV4-2 to TRBJ2-2; 8 bases line up with TRBD2. This CDR3 contains 17 residues. V lost 0 bases, J lost 6 bases, and 9 bases stayed unmatched. From germline, CDR1 is LGHNA and CDR2 YNFKEQ. The CDR3, as DNA: TGTGCCAGCAGCCAAGATCACTGGCGGGAGGTTCCCGGGGAGCTGTTTTTT. Its protein is CASSQDHWREVPGELFF.

The chain has TRBV6-8 and TRBJ2-7; D is uncertain. The CDR3 covers 15 residues. Trimming shortened V by 0 bases and J by 1 base, and 10 bases separated the two germline ends. Germline V CDR1 and CDR2: MNHGY, SAAAGT. The CDR3 sequence is CASSYSFTGSYEQYF. The CDR3 DNA reads TGTGCCAGCAGTTACTCGTTTACGGGTTCCTACGAGCAGTACTTC.

This clonotype has just a few counts. The chain employs TRBV28 and TRBJ2-5, with TRBD2 identical over 11 bases. The V gene's germline CDR1 is MDHEN and CDR2 SYDVKM. This CDR3 is 14 amino acids long. The V gene end was trimmed by 6 bases and the J gene end by 2 bases; junction bases not matched to a gene: 2. CDR3 amino acids: CASRTSGTQETQYF. The CDR3, as DNA: TGTGCCAGCAGGACTAGCGGGACACAAGAGACCCAGTACTTC.

This chain joins TRBV10-3 and TRBJ2-5, with no clear D. CDR3 length equals 13 residues. Between the trimmed V and J ends, which lost 3 bases and 4 bases, there was a span of 9 bases. Germline assignment: CDR1 ENHRY and CDR2 SYGVKD. The CDR3 DNA sequence: TGTGCCATCAGTGATATGGGTGGAGAGACCCAGTACTTC. Protein: CAISDMGGETQYF.

The chain couples TRBV19 to TRBJ2-1; D is perhaps TRBD2 (6 bases). From germline, CDR1 is LNHDA and CDR2 SQIVND (reference sequence). With 3 bases removed from V and 5 bases from J, the gap between germline ends came to 11 bases. The CDR3 covers 14 residues. The CDR3 region is CASSIRLGDNEQFF. CDR3 in DNA: TGTGCCAGTAGTATTAGACTAGGGGACAATGAGCAGTTCTTC. Together with reference TRBV19 and TRBJ2-1, the CDR3 gives the full variable domain: DGGITQSPKYLFRKEGQNVTLSCEQNLNHDAMYWYRQDPGQGLRLIYYSQIVNDFQKGDIAEGYSVSREKKESFPLTVTSAQKNPTAFYLCASSIRLGDNEQFFGPGTRLTVL.

The rearrangement uses TRBV7-2 and TRBJ2-5; no clear D gene. The CDR3 spans 14 residues. Per germline, CDR1 SGHTA and CDR2 FQGNSA. V lost 2 bases and J 4 bases, leaving 11 bases between the germline ends. The CDR3 DNA reads as TGTGCCAGCAGCTTACCTTATCAGGCAGAGACCCAGTACTTC. This translates into CASSLPYQAETQYF.

The V call is TRBV7-9, the J call TRBJ2-6; D tentatively reads TRBD1 or TRBD2 (5 bases each). Looked up from germline, CDR1 is SEHNR and CDR2 is FQNEAQ (reference sequence). Between the trimmed V and J ends, which lost 3 bases and 1 base, there was a span of 13 bases. The CDR3 covers 17 residues. As DNA, the CDR3 is TGTGCCAGCAGCTTCCGGGGCAGGGAGTCTGGGGCCAACGTCCTGACTTTC. It is translated as CASSFRGRESGANVLTF. Full variable domain (rest looked up from reference TRBV7-9 and TRBJ2-6): DTGVSQNPRHKITKRGQNVTFRCDPISEHNRLYWYRQTLGQGPEFLTYFQNEAQLEKSRLLSDRFSAERPKGSFSTLEIQRTEQGDSAMYLCASSFRGRESGANVLTFGAGSRLTVL.

This sequence joins TRBV18 and TRBJ2-1, with 8 bases lining up with TRBD2. The V gene end was trimmed by 3 bases and the J gene end by 2 bases; junction bases not matched to a gene: 6. In germline, CDR1 is KGHSH, CDR2 LQKENI. CDR3 length equals 16 residues. The CDR3 nucleotides are TGTGCCAGCTCACCTCGGGCTAGCGGGCCCTACAATGAGCAGTTCTTC. Protein: CASSPRASGPYNEQFF. Full variable domain (rest looked up from reference TRBV18 and TRBJ2-1): NAGVMQNPRHLVRRRGQEARLRCSPMKGHSHVYWYRQLPEEGLKFMVYLQKENIIDESGMPKERFSAEFPKEGPSILRIQQVVRGDSAAYFCASSPRASGPYNEQFFGPGTRLTVL.

The genes are TRBV7-1 and TRBJ2-7; D is unclear. TRBV7-1 is known as an ORF, though its function is uncertain. This CDR3 region has 11 residues. Trimming removed 3 bases at V and 5 bases at J, with 5 bases between. This chain's CDR3 is CASSSEHEQYV. CDR3 sequence (DNA): TGTGCCAGCAGCTCCGAGCACGAGCAGTACGTC.

The chain has TRBV27 and TRBJ2-7; no clear D gene. Germline-derived CDR1 and CDR2 are MNHEY and SMNVEV (reference sequence). The CDR3 has 14 amino acids. The V gene lost 5 bases and the J gene lost 1 base, with 12 bases spanning the gap. The CDR3 loop reads CASSPLDRSYEQYF. DNA of the CDR3: TGTGCCAGCAGTCCCCTGGACCGGTCCTACGAGCAGTACTTC.

The chain recombines TRBV7-2 with TRBJ2-3; tentative D call: TRBD2 (5 bases). The CDR3 contains 15 residues. The V end lost 0 bases, the J end lost 2 bases, and 9 bases lay between the germline ends. Germline CDR1 is SGHTA and CDR2 is FQGNSA. Here the CDR3 reads CASSLAGAFTDTQYF. In DNA, the CDR3 is TGTGCCAGCAGCTTAGCGGGAGCTTTCACAGATACGCAGTATTTT.

The V gene is TRBV6-2 or TRBV6-3, the J gene TRBJ2-6; TRBD1 matches 9 bases. This CDR3 spans 18 amino acids. Germline V gene sequence: CDR1 MNHEY, CDR2 SVGEGT. V dropped 2 bases and J dropped 4; count of bases not matched to a gene: 9. CDR3 protein: CASSYAGGQGSGANVLTF. In DNA, the CDR3 is TGTGCCAGCAGTTACGCCGGAGGACAGGGGTCCGGGGCCAACGTCCTGACTTTC.

V usage is TRBV20-1 and J usage is TRBJ2-3, with D hard to call. The CDR3 runs 13 residues. Per germline, CDR1 DFQATT and CDR2 SNEGSKA (reference sequence). The CDR3 protein is CSPRPGTTDTQYF. CDR3 DNA sequence: TGCAGCCCTCGGCCGGGTACCACAGATACGCAGTATTTT.

This clonotype was observed a few times. In DNA, the CDR3 is TGTGCCAGCAGCCCGCAGCGGGAGGTGGGGGAGACCCAGTACTTC. This sequence encodes CASSPQREVGETQYF. The chain employs TRBV7-2 and TRBJ2-5, with 9 bases identical to TRBD2. The length of the CDR3 is 15 residues. The germline gives CDR1 SGHTA, CDR2 FQGNSA. The ends lost 5 bases at V and 5 bases at J; junction bases unmatched: 9.

The chain couples TRBV2 to TRBJ1-5, with D tentatively TRBD1 (5 bases). CDR3 size: 14 residues. V was cut by 3 bases and J by 4 bases, with 10 bases left in between. The V gene's germline CDR1 is SNHLY and CDR2 FYNNEI. The CDR3 DNA is TGTGCCAGCAGTGACAGGGAGGGGAATCAGCCCCAGCATTTT. Translating it yields CASSDREGNQPQHF.

In this sample, this clonotype turned up a few times. The chain is built from TRBV5-1 and TRBJ2-3; 8 nucleotides align to TRBD2. Germline values: CDR1 SGHRS, CDR2 YFSETQ. V was clipped by 2 bases and J by 7 bases; unmatched bases: 9. This CDR3 has 15 residues. In DNA form, the CDR3 reads TGCGCCAGCAGCTTCGCCCTACTAGCGGAGAATACGCAGTATTTT. Amino acids: CASSFALLAENTQYF.